The 7 T cell receptor beta chains reported below all come from one sample, sequenced in a study of cytomegalovirus exposure and HLA in healthy donors. Both 60 Vbeta primers and 13 Jbeta primers went into the PCR. Assay: immunoSEQ multiplex PCR; the TCRdb copy retains only in-frame clones and omits some. The sample includes 80,000 to 100,000 clones, under 70% of them seen just once. The sample taken for sequencing was PBMCs. The receptors shown here come from a man between 50 and 59 years old in good health and CMV-seronegative.

The chain employs TRBV19 and TRBJ2-3; the D gene is possibly TRBD1 (6 bases). The germline V and J ends were trimmed by 9 bases and 2 bases, with 15 bases remaining between them. Germline V gene data show CDR1 as LNHDA and CDR2 as SQIVND (reference sequence). The CDR3 sequence is 14 residues long. CDR3: CASSKQGHTDTQYF. CDR3 nucleotides: TGTGCCAGCAGCAAACAGGGCCACACAGATACGCAGTATTTT. The variable domain in full, completed from reference TRBV19 and TRBJ2-3, reads DGGITQSPKYLFRKEGQNVTLSCEQNLNHDAMYWYRQDPGQGLRLIYYSQIVNDFQKGDIAEGYSVSREKKESFPLTVTSAQKNPTAFYLCASSKQGHTDTQYFGPGTRLTVL.

The chain has TRBV15 and TRBJ2-5; TRBD2 matches 8 bases. Germline CDR1 and CDR2: LNHNV and YYDKDF (reference sequence). The CDR3 extends over 13 amino acids. With 6 bases clipped from V and 4 bases from J, the junction kept 4 bases outside the gene matches. The CDR3 loop is CATSAGGLETQYF. CDR3 nucleotide sequence: TGTGCCACCAGTGCGGGGGGATTAGAGACCCAGTACTTC.

In regard to this clone: Because the CDR3 is missing its conserved closing phenylalanine or tryptophan, this is likely a read error. The J gene is TRBJ2-3, the V gene TRBV7-9, with no clear D. V lost 4 bases and J lost 3, with 11 bases in between. Germline V gene data show CDR1 as SEHNR and CDR2 as FQNEAQ (reference sequence). This CDR3 region has 14 residues. Here the CDR3 reads CASSSWQETDTQYS. In DNA form, the CDR3 reads TGTGCCAGCAGCTCCTGGCAAGAGACAGATACGCAGTATTCT.

This clone was seen a few times. This chain links TRBV6-6 with TRBJ1-4; tentative D call: TRBD1 (5 bases). The CDR3 spans 14 residues. The V end lost 6 bases, the J end lost 8 bases, and 16 bases lay between the germline ends. Per germline, CDR1 MNHNY and CDR2 SVGAGI (reference sequence). The CDR3 here is CASREGLRGEKLFF. DNA of the CDR3: TGTGCCAGCAGGGAGGGGCTACGGGGGGAAAAACTGTTTTTT.

This clone came up once. This chain links TRBV18 with TRBJ1-4, with D maybe TRBD1 (5 bases). This CDR3 is 15 amino acids long. From germline, CDR1 is KGHSH and CDR2 LQKENI. Trimming shortened V by 1 base and J by 7 bases, and 13 bases separated the two germline ends. CDR3 loop: CASSPRGQGGEKLFF. CDR3 nucleotide sequence: TGTGCCAGCTCACCACGGGGTCAGGGAGGTGAAAAACTGTTTTTT.

This chain links TRBV27 with TRBJ1-1, with TRBD1 matching over 8 bases. Per germline, CDR1 MNHEY and CDR2 SMNVEV (reference sequence). CDR3 length equals 16 residues. J lost 1 base, V lost 4 bases, and 8 bases had no gene match. CDR3 in DNA: TGTGCCAGCAGTTGGTACAGGGGGTCCTCGAACACTGAAGCTTTCTTT. Translating gives CASSWYRGSSNTEAFF.

A single count supports this clone. The V gene is TRBV19, the J gene TRBJ2-5, with a tentative D call TRBD1 (5 bases). V gave up 3 bases and J gave up 5 bases, with 13 bases separating them. CDR1 LNHDA and CDR2 SQIVND come from the germline V gene (reference sequence). This CDR3 spans 14 amino acids. CDR3 in DNA: TGTGCCAGTAGTATTAGCAGGGCCGGGGAGACCCAGTACTTC. Translated: CASSISRAGETQYF.